The T cell receptor (beta chain) described here comes from a study of cytomegalovirus exposure and HLA in healthy donors. Study-wide findings and caveats: When a later analysis compared HLA-associated TCR beta chains with equally common others, the HLA-associated chains turned out to be more clonally expanded and to have lower generation probabilities. CMV serostatus alone was available as immune exposure information.

Remarks on this clone: The antigen is unknown.

V gave up 4 bases and J gave up 3 bases; unmatched junction bases: 3. Germline lookup yields CDR1 SNHLY and CDR2 FYNNEI. This CDR3 has 14 residues. The PCR employed 60 Vbeta primers together with 13 Jbeta primers. The repertoire was sequenced with immunoSEQ multiplex PCR; TCRdb's copy has only in-frame clones and lacks some. The data show some 120,000 clones, 70% to 85% seen once. The clonotype originates from a woman between 18 and 29 years old in good health and CMV-seropositive. The specimen was PBMCs. J is TRBJ2-1 and V is TRBV2; 7 bases align to TRBD1. The chain's CDR3 is CASSGQGYYNEQFF. The CDR3 DNA sequence: TGTGCCAGCAGTGGACAGGGTTACTACAATGAGCAGTTCTTC.